This T cell receptor beta chain was sequenced in a study of vaccination and CD4 T cells after COVID-19. As for the study in general: Post-COVID sampling occurred a median approximately 91 days after diagnosis (range 35 to 161).

Treatment described: roughly ten-day PBMC culture with coronavirus spike peptide pools or control peptides (ViraFEST assay). In this sample, this clonotype turned up once. Antigen specificity is unknown. An Oncomine TCR Beta short-read assay was used to sequence the DNA from cultured CD4+ T cells. TCRdb reanalysed the PCR reads using MiXCR and keeps one entry per CDR3 protein. The profile shows approximately 13,000 distinct CDR3 sequences, under 60% of them singletons. CDR1 is DFQATT, CDR2 SNEGSKA, per germline (reference sequence). V was clipped by 1 base and J by 2 bases, with 12 bases between them. The CDR3 is made up of 14 amino acids.

The receptor was derived from a human donor who had recovered from COVID-19. This chain joins TRBV20-1 and TRBJ2-7; D perhaps matches TRBD1 (6 bases). The material was CD4+ T cells from blood, cultured in vitro, obtained before SARS-CoV-2 vaccination. The CDR3 sequence: CSARVHRVPYEQYF. The CDR3 DNA reads as TGCAGTGCTAGAGTTCACAGGGTCCCCTACGAGCAGTACTTC.